These 6 T cell receptor beta chains were sequenced from one sample in a study of graft-versus-host responses after intestinal transplantation. Sequencing used immunoSEQ multiplex PCR; TCRdb keeps in-frame clones, though not all of them. The profile covers approximately 86,000 clones, with around 93% appearing a single time and roughly 0.44% taken by the ten largest. Their target antigens are unknown. The starting material was unstimulated CD8+ T cells sorted from spleen or lymph node cells, obtained before transplant. Receptors originate from a human donor who was the organ donor for an intestinal transplant.

The rearrangement joins TRBV5-4 to TRBJ1-2, with D perhaps TRBD1 (5 bases). The CDR3 covers 15 residues. Germline assignment: CDR1 SGHNT and CDR2 YYREEE (reference sequence). V was shortened by 1 base and J by 8 bases, with 18 bases between the two germline ends. The CDR3: CASSLTTGLPLGYTF. The DNA for the CDR3 is TGTGCCAGCAGCTTGACCACAGGTCTCCCCCTAGGCTACACCTTC. The full variable domain, rest sourced from reference TRBV5-4 and TRBJ1-2, is ETGVTQSPTHLIKTRGQQVTLRCSSQSGHNTVSWYQQALGQGPQFIFQYYREEENGRGNFPPRFSGLQFPNYSSELNVNALELDDSALYLCASSLTTGLPLGYTFGSGTRLTVV.

The chain has TRBV4-2 and TRBJ2-7; possible D gene TRBD2, 5 bases. Germline CDR1 LGHNA, CDR2 YNFKEQ. The length of the CDR3 is 14 residues. V was cut by 3 bases and J by 0 bases, with 9 bases left in between. The CDR3 spells CASSQSGSSYEQYF. In DNA, the CDR3 is TGTGCCAGCAGCCAGAGTGGGAGCTCCTACGAGCAGTACTTC.

The chain has TRBV27 and TRBJ1-6; TRBD1 is a possible D gene (5 bases). This CDR3 contains 17 residues. V shed 6 bases and J shed 0 bases, with 15 bases lying between them. Germline assignment: CDR1 MNHEY and CDR2 SMNVEV (reference sequence). Written as DNA, the CDR3 is TGTGCCAGCAGCCACGGACACCTGAGCTCCTATAATTCACCCCTCCACTTT. Its translation is CASSHGHLSSYNSPLHF.

The V and J genes are TRBV7-6 and TRBJ1-1; D remains ambiguous. V lost 8 bases, J lost 4 bases, and 17 bases lay in between. The CDR3 covers 14 residues. Germline V CDR1 and CDR2: SGHVS, FNYEAQ. CDR3 residues: CASASPTAGTEAFF. The DNA of the CDR3 is TGTGCCAGCGCTAGCCCCACCGCGGGCACTGAAGCTTTCTTT.

The V call is TRBV28, the J call TRBJ1-2; D might be TRBD1 (6 bases). The germline V gene encodes CDR1 MDHEN and CDR2 SYDVKM. Trimming stripped 1 base from V and 8 bases from J, with 23 bases between. CDR3 length: 17 amino acids. CDR3 nucleotide sequence: TGTGCCAGCAGTTTATTCCCAGGGGCCCCCGCAGCGGACGGCTACACCTTC. The encoded protein is CASSLFPGAPAADGYTF.

V and J are TRBV7-2 and TRBJ2-7; TRBD2 matches 12 bases. Trimming cost V 5 bases and J 3 bases; bases outside gene matches: 8. Germline-derived CDR1 and CDR2 are SGHTA and FQGNSA. The CDR3 consists of 16 residues. CDR3 in DNA: TGTGCCAGCAGCCCAACCGGACTAGCGGGGAACTACGAGCAGTACTTC. Translating gives CASSPTGLAGNYEQYF.